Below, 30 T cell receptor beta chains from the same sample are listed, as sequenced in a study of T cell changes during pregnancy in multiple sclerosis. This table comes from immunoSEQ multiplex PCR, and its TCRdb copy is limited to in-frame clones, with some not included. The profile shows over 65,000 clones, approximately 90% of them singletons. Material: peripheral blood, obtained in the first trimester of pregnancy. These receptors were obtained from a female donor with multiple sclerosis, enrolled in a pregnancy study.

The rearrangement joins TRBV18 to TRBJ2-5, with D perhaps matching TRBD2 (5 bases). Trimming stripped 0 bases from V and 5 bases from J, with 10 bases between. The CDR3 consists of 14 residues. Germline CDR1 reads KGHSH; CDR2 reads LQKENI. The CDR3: CASSPPSGSETQYF. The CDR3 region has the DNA TGTGCCAGCTCACCACCGTCGGGATCGGAGACCCAGTACTTC. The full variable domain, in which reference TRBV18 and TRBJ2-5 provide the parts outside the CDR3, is NAGVMQNPRHLVRRRGQEARLRCSPMKGHSHVYWYRQLPEEGLKFMVYLQKENIIDESGMPKERFSAEFPKEGPSILRIQQVVRGDSAAYFCASSPPSGSETQYFGPGTRLLVL.

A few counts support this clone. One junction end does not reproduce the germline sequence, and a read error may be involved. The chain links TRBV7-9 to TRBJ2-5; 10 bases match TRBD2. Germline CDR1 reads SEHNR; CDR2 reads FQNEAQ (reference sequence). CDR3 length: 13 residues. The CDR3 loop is CASSIAGGETQYF. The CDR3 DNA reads TGTGCCAGCAGCATAGCGGGAGGAGAGACCCAGTACTTC.

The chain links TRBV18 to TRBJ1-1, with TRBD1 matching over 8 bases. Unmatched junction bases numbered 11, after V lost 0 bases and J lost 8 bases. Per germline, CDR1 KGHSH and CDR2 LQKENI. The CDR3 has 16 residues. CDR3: CASSPPGTGGSGEAFF. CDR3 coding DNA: TGTGCCAGCTCACCACCGGGAACAGGGGGGAGCGGCGAAGCTTTCTTT.

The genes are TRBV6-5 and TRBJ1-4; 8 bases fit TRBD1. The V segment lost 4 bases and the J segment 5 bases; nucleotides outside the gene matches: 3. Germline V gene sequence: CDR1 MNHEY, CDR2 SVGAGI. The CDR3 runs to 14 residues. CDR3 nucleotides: TGTGCCAGCAGTTCACAGGGGGAGAATGAAAAACTGTTTTTT. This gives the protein CASSSQGENEKLFF.

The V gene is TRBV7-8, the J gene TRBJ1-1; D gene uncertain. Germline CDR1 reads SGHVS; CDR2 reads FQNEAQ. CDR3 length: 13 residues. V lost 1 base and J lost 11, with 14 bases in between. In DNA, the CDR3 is TGTGCCAGCAGCTTAGATGCTCGGTTGATGGCTTTCTTT. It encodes CASSLDARLMAFF.

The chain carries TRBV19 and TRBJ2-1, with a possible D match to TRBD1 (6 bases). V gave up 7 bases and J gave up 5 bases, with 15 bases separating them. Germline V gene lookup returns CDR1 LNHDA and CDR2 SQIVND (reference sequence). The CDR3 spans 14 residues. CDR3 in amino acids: CASNMRQAHNEQFF. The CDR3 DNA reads TGTGCCAGTAATATGCGACAGGCTCACAATGAGCAGTTCTTC.

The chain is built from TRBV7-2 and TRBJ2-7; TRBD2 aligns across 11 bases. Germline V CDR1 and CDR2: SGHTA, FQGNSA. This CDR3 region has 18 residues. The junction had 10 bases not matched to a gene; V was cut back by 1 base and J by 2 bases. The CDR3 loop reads CASSLGGMTSGKTYEQYF. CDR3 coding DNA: TGTGCCAGCAGCTTAGGGGGAATGACTAGCGGGAAAACCTACGAGCAGTACTTC.

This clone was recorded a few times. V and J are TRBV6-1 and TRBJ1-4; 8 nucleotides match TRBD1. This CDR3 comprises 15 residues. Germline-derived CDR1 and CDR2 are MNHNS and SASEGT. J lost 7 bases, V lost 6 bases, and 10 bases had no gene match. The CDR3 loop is CASSVGQGGSEKLFF. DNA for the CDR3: TGTGCCAGCAGCGTCGGACAGGGCGGGAGTGAAAAACTGTTTTTT.

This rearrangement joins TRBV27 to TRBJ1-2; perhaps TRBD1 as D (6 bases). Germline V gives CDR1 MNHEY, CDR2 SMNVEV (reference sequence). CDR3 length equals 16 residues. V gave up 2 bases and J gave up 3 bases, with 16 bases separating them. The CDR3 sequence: CASSLVFGGRHYGYTF. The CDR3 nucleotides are TGTGCCAGCAGTTTAGTTTTCGGGGGGCGACACTATGGCTACACCTTC.

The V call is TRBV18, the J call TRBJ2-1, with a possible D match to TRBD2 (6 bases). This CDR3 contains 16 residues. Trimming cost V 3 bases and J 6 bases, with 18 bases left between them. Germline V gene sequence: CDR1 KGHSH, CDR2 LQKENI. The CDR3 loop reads CASSPVLISGGNEQFF. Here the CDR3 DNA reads TGTGCCAGCTCACCCGTACTTATTAGCGGCGGCAATGAGCAGTTCTTC.

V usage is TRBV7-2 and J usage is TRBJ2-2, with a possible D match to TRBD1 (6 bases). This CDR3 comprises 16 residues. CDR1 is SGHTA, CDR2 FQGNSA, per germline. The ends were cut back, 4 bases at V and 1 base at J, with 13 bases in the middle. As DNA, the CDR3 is TGTGCCAGCAGCTCCCGGACAGTCGGGAACACCGGGGAGCTGTTTTTT. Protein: CASSSRTVGNTGELFF.

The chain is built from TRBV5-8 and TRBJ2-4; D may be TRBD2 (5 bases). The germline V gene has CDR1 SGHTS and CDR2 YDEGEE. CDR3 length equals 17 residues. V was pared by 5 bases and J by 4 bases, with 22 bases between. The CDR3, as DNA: TGTGCCAGCAGACTGCTTTTAAGTGAGGGAATGAAAAACATTCAGTACTTC. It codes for CASRLLLSEGMKNIQYF.

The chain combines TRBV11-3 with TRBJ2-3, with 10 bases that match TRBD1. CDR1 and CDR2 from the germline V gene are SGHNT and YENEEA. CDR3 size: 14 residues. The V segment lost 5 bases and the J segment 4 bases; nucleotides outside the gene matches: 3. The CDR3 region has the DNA TGTGCCAGCAGCCGAGGACAGGGGGCAGATACGCAGTATTTT. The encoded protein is CASSRGQGADTQYF.

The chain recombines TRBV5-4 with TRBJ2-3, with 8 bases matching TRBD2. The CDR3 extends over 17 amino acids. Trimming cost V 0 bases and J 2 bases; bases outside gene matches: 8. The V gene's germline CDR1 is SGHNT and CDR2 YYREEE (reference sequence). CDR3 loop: CASSLAGGRQNTDTQYF. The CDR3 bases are TGTGCCAGCAGCTTGGCGGGAGGGAGACAGAACACAGATACGCAGTATTTT.

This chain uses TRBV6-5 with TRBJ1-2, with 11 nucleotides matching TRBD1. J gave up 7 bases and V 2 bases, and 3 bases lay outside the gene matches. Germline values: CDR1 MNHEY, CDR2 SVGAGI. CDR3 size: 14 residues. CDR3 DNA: TGTGCCAGCAGTTACGAAGGGACAGGGGGTGGCTACACCTTC. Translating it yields CASSYEGTGGGYTF.

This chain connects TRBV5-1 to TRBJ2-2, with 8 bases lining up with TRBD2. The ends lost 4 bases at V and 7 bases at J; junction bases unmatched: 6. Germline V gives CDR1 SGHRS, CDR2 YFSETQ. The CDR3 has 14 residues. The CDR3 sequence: CASSPGGEVGELFF. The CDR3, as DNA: TGCGCCAGCAGCCCGGGAGGGGAAGTCGGGGAGCTGTTTTTT.

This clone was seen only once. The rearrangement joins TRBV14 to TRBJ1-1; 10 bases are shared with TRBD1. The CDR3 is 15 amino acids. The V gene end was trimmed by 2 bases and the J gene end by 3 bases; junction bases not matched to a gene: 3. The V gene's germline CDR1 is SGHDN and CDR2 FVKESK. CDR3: CASSQRTGGDTEAFF. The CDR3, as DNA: TGTGCCAGCAGCCAAAGGACAGGGGGGGACACTGAAGCTTTCTTT.

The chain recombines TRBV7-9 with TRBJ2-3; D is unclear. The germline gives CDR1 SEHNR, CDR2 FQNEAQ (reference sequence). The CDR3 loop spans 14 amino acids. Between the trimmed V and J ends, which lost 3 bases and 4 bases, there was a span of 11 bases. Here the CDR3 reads CASSFSRGADTQYF. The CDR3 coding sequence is TGTGCCAGCAGCTTTTCGCGAGGTGCAGATACGCAGTATTTT. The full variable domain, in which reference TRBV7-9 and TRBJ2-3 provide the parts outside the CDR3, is DTGVSQNPRHKITKRGQNVTFRCDPISEHNRLYWYRQTLGQGPEFLTYFQNEAQLEKSRLLSDRFSAERPKGSFSTLEIQRTEQGDSAMYLCASSFSRGADTQYFGPGTRLTVL.

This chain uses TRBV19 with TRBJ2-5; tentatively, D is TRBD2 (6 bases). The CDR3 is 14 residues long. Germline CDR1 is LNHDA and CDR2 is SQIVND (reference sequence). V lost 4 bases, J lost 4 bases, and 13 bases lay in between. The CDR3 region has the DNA TGTGCCAGTAGTAGAGGGGCCGGGGGAGAGACCCAGTACTTC. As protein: CASSRGAGGETQYF.

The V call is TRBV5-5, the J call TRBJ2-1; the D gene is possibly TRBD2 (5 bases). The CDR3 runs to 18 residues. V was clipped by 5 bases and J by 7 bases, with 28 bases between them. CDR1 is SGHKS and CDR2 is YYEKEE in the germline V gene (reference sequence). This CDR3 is CASSPREGERVGVNEQFF. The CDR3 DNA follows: TGTGCCAGCAGTCCTCGTGAGGGCGAAAGGGTCGGGGTGAATGAGCAGTTCTTC.

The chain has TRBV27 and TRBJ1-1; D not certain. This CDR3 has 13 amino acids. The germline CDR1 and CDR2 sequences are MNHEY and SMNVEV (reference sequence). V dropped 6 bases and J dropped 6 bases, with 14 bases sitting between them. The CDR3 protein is CASRPGRFAEAFF. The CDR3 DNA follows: TGTGCCAGCAGACCCGGCAGGTTCGCTGAAGCTTTCTTT.

The CDR3 DNA sequence: TGCAGCTCAACCGGGACAGGGGCCACCGGGGAGCTGTTTTTT. It translates to CSSTGTGATGELFF. The chain joins TRBV29-1 to TRBJ2-2, with 10 bases identical to TRBD1. Trimming cost V 8 bases and J 4 bases; bases outside gene matches: 7. Looked up from germline, CDR1 is SQVTM and CDR2 is ANQGSEA. The CDR3 covers 14 residues.

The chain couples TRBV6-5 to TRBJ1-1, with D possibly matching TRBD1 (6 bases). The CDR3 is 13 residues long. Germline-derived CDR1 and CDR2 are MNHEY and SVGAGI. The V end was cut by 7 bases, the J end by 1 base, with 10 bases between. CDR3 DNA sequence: TGTGCCAGCACCAAGGGACAGAACACTGAAGCTTTCTTT. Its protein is CASTKGQNTEAFF.

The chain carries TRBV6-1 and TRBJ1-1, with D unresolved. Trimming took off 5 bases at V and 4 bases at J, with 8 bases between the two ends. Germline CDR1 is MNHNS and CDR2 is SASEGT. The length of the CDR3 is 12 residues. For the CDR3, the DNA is TGTGCCAGCAGTTCCAGTCTCACTGAAGCTTTCTTT. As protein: CASSSSLTEAFF.

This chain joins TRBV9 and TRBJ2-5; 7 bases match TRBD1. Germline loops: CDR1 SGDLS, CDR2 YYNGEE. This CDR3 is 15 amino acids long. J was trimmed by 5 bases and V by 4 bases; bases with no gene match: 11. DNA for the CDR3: TGTGCCAGCAGCATCGGGACAGAGGGTGGGGAGACCCAGTACTTC. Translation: CASSIGTEGGETQYF.

The CDR3 spells CASRGQDFSTEAFF. CDR3 coding DNA: TGTGCCAGCCGGGGACAGGACTTTTCTACTGAAGCTTTCTTT. The chain couples TRBV28 to TRBJ1-1, with 8 nucleotides matching TRBD1. Germline CDR1 and CDR2: MDHEN and SYDVKM. The CDR3 consists of 14 residues. J lost 5 bases, V lost 8 bases, and 10 bases had no gene match.

CDR3: CASSPEGLAGAQETQYF. Here the CDR3 DNA reads TGTGCCAGCAGCCCCGAGGGGCTAGCGGGGGCTCAAGAGACCCAGTACTTC. This chain uses TRBV11-3 with TRBJ2-5; 10 bases line up with TRBD2. The CDR3 contains 17 residues. Germline V gene data show CDR1 as SGHNT and CDR2 as YENEEA. Trimming removed 5 bases from V and 2 bases from J; junction bases left unmatched: 11.

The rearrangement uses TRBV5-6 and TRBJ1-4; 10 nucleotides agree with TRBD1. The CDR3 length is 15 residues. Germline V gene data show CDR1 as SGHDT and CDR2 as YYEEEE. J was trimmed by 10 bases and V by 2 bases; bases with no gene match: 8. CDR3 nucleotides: TGTGCCAGCAGCTTTGGTGGGACAGGGGTTGGAAAACTGTTTTTT. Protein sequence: CASSFGGTGVGKLFF.

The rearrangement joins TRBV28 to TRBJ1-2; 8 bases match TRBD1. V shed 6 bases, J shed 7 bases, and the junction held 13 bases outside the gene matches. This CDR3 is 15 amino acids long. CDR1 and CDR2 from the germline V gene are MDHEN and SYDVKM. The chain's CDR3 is CASRPSQGAGSGYTF. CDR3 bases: TGTGCCAGCAGGCCAAGTCAGGGGGCAGGATCTGGCTACACCTTC.

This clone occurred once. CDR3 nucleotides: TGTGCCAGCAGCTCAGGGACTAGCGGGCCCTCCTTGTTATTCTTC. The encoded protein is CASSSGTSGPSLLFF. The genes are TRBV7-9 and TRBJ2-1; TRBD2 agrees at 12 bases. The V gene end was trimmed by 4 bases and the J gene end by 16 bases; junction bases not matched to a gene: 14. Looked up from germline, CDR1 is SEHNR and CDR2 is FQNEAQ (reference sequence). The CDR3 is 15 amino acids. The full variable domain, rest sourced from reference TRBV7-9 and TRBJ2-1, is DTGVSQNPRHKITKRGQNVTFRCDPISEHNRLYWYRQTLGQGPEFLTYFQNEAQLEKSRLLSDRFSAERPKGSFSTLEIQRTEQGDSAMYLCASSSGTSGPSLLFFGPGTRLTVL.